This T cell receptor (beta chain) was observed in a study of blood T cell repertoires in COVID-19. Some clones are missing from TCRdb's copy, which holds only in-frame ones; the method was immunoSEQ multiplex PCR. The table records a few hundred thousand clones, around 92% of them present only once. In terms of age and location, participants ranged from roughly 18 to 95 years and lived in approximately 26 US areas. Two negative PCRs, clearance, or symptom resolution were required of recovered Cohort 3 donors. The CDR3 is 15 amino acids. Germline V lookup: CDR1 SGHRS, CDR2 YFSETQ. V lost 1 base to trimming and J lost 6 bases; unmatched junction nucleotides: 9.

The origin of this receptor is a woman aged 25 to 45 who had recovered from COVID-19. Specimen: PBMCs or T cells enriched from blood (not recorded which). This rearrangement joins TRBV5-1 to TRBJ1-1; 7 positions agree with TRBD1. In DNA form, the CDR3 reads TGCGCCAGCAGCTTGTCAGGGGGGCTTGGAGCTGAAGCTTTCTTT. Protein: CASSLSGGLGAEAFF.